The source of this T cell receptor (beta chain) is a study of blood T cell repertoires in COVID-19. Study as a whole: The samples span acute and convalescent COVID-19 from the United States, Italy and Spain.

Original processing notes: For nucleated cells, counts were estimated from reference gene primer amplification. The data were produced by immunoSEQ multiplex PCR, yet TCRdb's version contains in-frame clones alone and is incomplete. The DNA gave D and trimming, while V, J and clone size come from that table. This table holds 200,000 to 300,000 clones, about 83% found once. The V segment lost 3 bases and the J segment 0 bases; nucleotides outside the gene matches: 3. Germline V CDR1 and CDR2: SGHTA, FQGNSA. The CDR3 length is 16 residues. This chain links TRBV7-2 with TRBJ2-1; 9 positions match TRBD2. Sequences were obtained from peripheral blood. This TCR was recovered from a woman aged 80 or over with COVID-19, enrolled during active disease. The CDR3 sequence is CASSFRRGGSYNEQFF. The CDR3 nucleotides read TGTGCCAGCAGCTTTAGGCGGGGGGGCTCCTACAATGAGCAGTTCTTC.